A selection of T cell receptor beta chains follows, all from one sample in a study of blood T cell repertoires in COVID-19. Produced via immunoSEQ multiplex PCR; TCRdb's table is partial and in-frame only. The sample consists of 150,000 to 250,000 clones, approximately 94% of them appearing once. Sequencing used peripheral blood. The receptors derive from a man aged 30-40 years with COVID-19, enrolled during active disease. Both conserved end residues are part of each CDR3. Each record gives: V gene, CDR3 protein.

v_gene: TRBV11-3; CDR3aa: CASSTGTGTDTQYF
v_gene: TRBV10-1; CDR3aa: CASSGGQEDGYTF
v_gene: TRBV18; CDR3aa: CASSPSTGEQYF
v_gene: TRBV5-4; CDR3aa: CASSLGQFNTGELFF
v_gene: TRBV3-1/TRBV3-2; CDR3aa: CASSQGWNRVRSPLHF
v_gene: TRBV19; CDR3aa: CASSLSSNQPQHF
v_gene: TRBV7-2; CDR3aa: CASSYTSFSETQYF
v_gene: TRBV9; CDR3aa: CASSAGQDNSPLHF
v_gene: TRBV6-6; CDR3aa: CASSSLILREQYF
v_gene: TRBV29-1; CDR3aa: CSVGKGAQETQYF
v_gene: TRBV19; CDR3aa: CASSIQHGNTIYF
v_gene: TRBV25-1; CDR3aa: CASTSGTGDQPQHF
v_gene: TRBV4-2; CDR3aa: CASSQAVREQFF
v_gene: TRBV6-5; CDR3aa: CASSYDRRSFYGYTF
v_gene: TRBV2; CDR3aa: CATSGAETNSNQPQHF
v_gene: TRBV2; CDR3aa: CASSEGLEETQYF
v_gene: TRBV6-6; CDR3aa: CASSYRRTGNSPLHF
v_gene: TRBV19; CDR3aa: CASSSTGGTEAFF
v_gene: TRBV5-4; CDR3aa: CASSRDRNNEKLFF
v_gene: TRBV7-2; CDR3aa: CASSLSRYGYTF
v_gene: TRBV28; CDR3aa: CASSRPSRGGNQPQHF
v_gene: TRBV19; CDR3aa: CASSQTGRGLSPLHF
v_gene: TRBV2; CDR3aa: CASSENGGRETQYF
v_gene: TRBV15; CDR3aa: CATSRGDTGHNQPQHF
v_gene: TRBV19; CDR3aa: CASSLPGGIYGYTF
v_gene: TRBV30; CDR3aa: CAWSNIGGIADTQYF
v_gene: TRBV7-7; CDR3aa: CASSLAPGQGYEQYF
v_gene: TRBV4-1; CDR3aa: CASSQPTGRTYGYTF
v_gene: TRBV2; CDR3aa: CASALAVEQYF
v_gene: TRBV9; CDR3aa: CASSVEGESHTQYF
v_gene: TRBV6-6; CDR3aa: CASSHSPGQNMANTGELFF
v_gene: TRBV5-1; CDR3aa: CASSSPGQKKTQYF
v_gene: TRBV5-4; CDR3aa: CASSSSDSSTDTQYF
v_gene: TRBV7-9; CDR3aa: CASSLDFSPLHF
v_gene: TRBV6-5; CDR3aa: CATGNTGELFF
v_gene: TRBV30; CDR3aa: CAWKYPGSPLHF
v_gene: TRBV6-1; CDR3aa: CASSVKINYSNQPQHF
v_gene: TRBV5-1; CDR3aa: CASSLAGDNTEAFF
v_gene: TRBV19; CDR3aa: CASSIGGSGYTF
v_gene: TRBV3-1/TRBV3-2; CDR3aa: CASSQEAGDKAEAFF
v_gene: TRBV2; CDR3aa: CASSSDSNYGYTF
v_gene: TRBV27; CDR3aa: CASSLTGSETQYF
v_gene: TRBV12-5; CDR3aa: CASGLAGTGGAGGNTIYF